This T cell receptor (beta chain) was retrieved from a study of T cells after posttransplantation cyclophosphamide. Assay used: immunoSEQ multiplex PCR; TCRdb lists only in-frame clones, some missing. The data contain about 20,000 clones, over 65% of them singletons. Cyclophosphamide on days +3 and +4 followed busulfan-fludarabine conditioning and a marrow graft. Germline V CDR1 and CDR2: MGHDK, SYGVNS. This CDR3 spans 14 amino acids. V lost 6 bases and J lost 2; bases outside the gene matches: 3. The specimen comprised PBMCs, sampled after an allogeneic stem cell transplant with post-transplant cyclophosphamide. This clonotype originated in a young adult male patient who received an allogeneic stem cell transplant from a related donor, was CMV-positive, and had acute GVHD only. Some T cells may have originated in the graft donor. The rearrangement joins TRBV25-1 to TRBJ1-2; 10 nucleotides line up with TRBD1. The chain's CDR3 is CASRDRGDNYGYTF. The CDR3 region has the DNA TGTGCCAGCAGGGACAGGGGGGACAACTATGGCTACACCTTC.